Given below is one TCR beta chain in context. Its specificity is unknown. Its ends do not fully match the called genes, so a read error is possible. This record comes from a study of tumor and adjacent non-tumor tissue in lung cancer. Study details: The cohort had under 15 adenocarcinoma, a couple of squamous cell and 1 small cell patients. Stage I to III disease affected over nine men and about five women aged about 31 to 80. The study's findings and limits: Tumor tissue had significantly higher TCR diversity than normal lung.

Germline values: CDR1 WNHNN, CDR2 SYGVQD (reference sequence). CDR3 length: 14 amino acids. The library came from three nested PCR rounds adapted from ARM-PCR protocols. Via MiXCR, TCRdb re-called the multiplex PCR reads, giving one row per CDR3 protein. The sample gives around 70,000 distinct CDR3 sequences, 50% to 60% of which show up once; 20% to 25% is in the top ten. The template was RNA from unsorted bulk tissue. The TCR comes from a man over 45 with non-small cell lung cancer. Sequencing used lung tumor tissue. The chain couples TRBV10-1 to TRBJ2-2; D possibly matches TRBD1 or TRBD2 (5 bases each). The CDR3 protein is CASSGGVSTGELFF. The CDR3 nucleotides are TGCGCCAGTAGTGGGGGAGTGAGCACCGGGGAGCTGTTTTTT.